This T cell receptor beta chain appears in the sequencing data of a study of blood T cell repertoires in COVID-19. With 0 bases removed from V and 1 base from J, the gap between germline ends came to 7 bases. This CDR3 has 14 amino acids. CDR1 is SGDLS, CDR2 YYNGEE, per germline. Sequencing was performed with immunoSEQ multiplex PCR; in TCRdb, only in-frame clones are kept and a portion is missing. In the table there are a few hundred thousand clones, approximately 84% of which are singletons. The source of this sequence is a man over 45 with acute or convalescent COVID-19. The sequenced sample was peripheral blood. The V and J genes are TRBV9 and TRBJ1-2; possible D gene TRBD1, 5 bases. The CDR3 DNA is TGTGCCAGCAGCGTAGGCAGGGATAACTATGGCTACACCTTC. It is translated as CASSVGRDNYGYTF.